The next 3 T cell receptor beta chains were all read from a single sample in a study of shared clonotypes between healthy human individuals. Only in-frame clones appear in the TCRdb table, and some are missing; sequencing was by immunoSEQ multiplex PCR. This sample has 850,000 to 1,200,000 clones, with approximately 76% found just once. Source material: memory CD4+ T cells sorted from blood. Stated subset: CD45RA-negative fraction. These receptors originate from a man between 18 and 29 years old in good health.

The chain carries TRBV30 and TRBJ1-3; 11 positions agree with TRBD1. The CDR3 spans 15 residues. After removal of 3 bases from V and 4 bases from J, the junction contained 5 bases not matched to a gene. Germline CDR1 reads GTSNPN; CDR2 reads SVGIG (reference sequence). CDR3 protein: CAWSWDRGYGNTIYF. The CDR3 DNA sequence: TGTGCCTGGAGCTGGGACAGGGGGTACGGAAACACCATATATTTT.

This chain links TRBV6-5 with TRBJ1-1, with TRBD1 matching over 10 bases. Trimming at V came to 5 bases and at J to 11 bases, leaving 14 bases not matched to a gene. The CDR3 length is 15 residues. Germline V CDR1 and CDR2: MNHEY, SVGAGI. The CDR3 sequence: CASSLTPSGQGVAFF. CDR3 bases: TGTGCCAGCAGTCTTACTCCCTCAGGACAGGGGGTCGCTTTCTTT.

V usage is TRBV6-1 and J usage is TRBJ2-1; 14 bases align to TRBD2. Trimming took 6 bases from V and 9 from J; bases not matched to a gene: 7. Looked up from germline, CDR1 is MNHNS and CDR2 is SASEGT. This CDR3 region has 15 residues. The CDR3 loop is CASRDGTSGSGEQFF. The CDR3 nucleotides read TGTGCCAGCAGAGACGGGACTAGCGGGAGCGGTGAGCAGTTCTTC.